The present T cell receptor (beta chain) was sequenced within a study of blood T cell repertoires in COVID-19. Background on the study: The samples span acute and convalescent COVID-19 from the United States, Italy and Spain. T cells, B-cell-depleted T cells, or PBMCs supplied cDNA or gDNA.

Per the original methods: Estimated nucleated cell counts came from reference gene primer amplification. Measured with immunoSEQ multiplex PCR; TCRdb has only the in-frame clones, and not every one. That table furnishes V, J and clone size, whereas the DNA furnished D and trimming. The sample consists of 80,000 or so clones, approximately 80% of them appearing once. The V end lost 0 bases, the J end lost 2 bases, and 14 bases lay between the germline ends. The CDR3 contains 16 residues. CDR1 and CDR2 (germline): SGHKS, YYEKEE (reference sequence). This clone was seen more than once but under ten times.

The gene calls are TRBV5-5 and TRBJ2-5; D possibly corresponds to TRBD2 (6 bases). What was sequenced was peripheral blood. This receptor was taken from a man older than 75 with acute or convalescent COVID-19. The CDR3: CASSLDPAGIQETQYF. CDR3 bases: TGTGCCAGCAGCTTGGACCCAGCGGGTATTCAAGAGACCCAGTACTTC.